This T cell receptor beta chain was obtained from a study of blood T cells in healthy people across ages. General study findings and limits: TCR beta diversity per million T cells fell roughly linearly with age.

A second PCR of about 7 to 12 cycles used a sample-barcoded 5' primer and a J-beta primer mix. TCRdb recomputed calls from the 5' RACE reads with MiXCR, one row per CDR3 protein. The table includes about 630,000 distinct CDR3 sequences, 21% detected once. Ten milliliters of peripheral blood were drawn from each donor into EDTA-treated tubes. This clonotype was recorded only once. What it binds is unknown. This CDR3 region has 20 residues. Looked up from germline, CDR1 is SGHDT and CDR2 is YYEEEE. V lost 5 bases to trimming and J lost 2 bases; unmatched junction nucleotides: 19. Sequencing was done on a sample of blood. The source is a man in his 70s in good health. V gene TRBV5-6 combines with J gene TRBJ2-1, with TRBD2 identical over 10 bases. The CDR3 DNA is TGTGCCAGCAGTTCCTACCAATACCTAGCGGGAGTTGGCCCCTACAATGAGCAGTTCTTC. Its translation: CASSSYQYLAGVGPYNEQFF.